One sample yielded the 27 T cell receptor beta chains listed below, sequenced in a study of blood T cell repertoires in COVID-19. Repertoires were generated with immunoSEQ multiplex PCR, while TCRdb's copy carries only in-frame clones and drops some. The sample lists fewer than 130,000 clones; about four fifths were seen once. The sample taken for sequencing was peripheral blood. The receptors shown here come from a woman aged 60 to 75 with acute or convalescent COVID-19.

The rearrangement joins TRBV27 to TRBJ1-3; D not resolved. This CDR3 is built from 14 residues. Trimming removed 7 bases from V and 0 bases from J, with 10 bases in between. Germline loops: CDR1 MNHEY, CDR2 SMNVEV (reference sequence). The CDR3 is CASTPRVSGNTIYF. The CDR3 DNA reads as TGTGCCAGCACCCCGAGGGTCTCTGGAAACACCATATATTTT.

This sequence joins TRBV11-3 and TRBJ1-2; D is possibly TRBD1 (6 bases). The CDR3 extends over 16 amino acids. The ends were cut back, 2 bases at V and 4 bases at J, with 17 bases in the middle. Germline values: CDR1 SGHNT, CDR2 YENEEA. CDR3 DNA sequence: TGTGCCAGCAGCTTATCATGGACAGTCTCTACCTATGGCTACACCTTC. Translation: CASSLSWTVSTYGYTF.

The chain combines TRBV27 with TRBJ1-4, with D possibly being TRBD1 (6 bases). The germline CDR1 and CDR2 sequences are MNHEY and SMNVEV (reference sequence). There are 14 residues in the CDR3. V gave up 6 bases and J gave up 6 bases, with 14 bases separating them. The CDR3 here is CASSRTVQYEKLFF. In nucleotides, the CDR3 is TGTGCCAGCAGCCGGACAGTTCAGTATGAAAAACTGTTTTTT.

The chain couples TRBV18 to TRBJ1-6, with 10 nucleotides matching TRBD1. V shed 5 bases and J 8 bases; nucleotides not matched to a gene: 9. The CDR3 is 16 amino acids. The germline gives CDR1 KGHSH, CDR2 LQKENI. CDR3 residues: CASSTRTGGVYSPLHF. The CDR3 DNA reads as TGTGCCAGCTCAACCAGGACAGGGGGAGTGTATTCACCCCTCCACTTT.

Of note for this clone: The same CDR3 is also encoded by other DNA sequences in this sample. This chain connects TRBV23-1 to TRBJ2-7; 11 bases fit TRBD1. TRBV23-1 is filed as an ORF, its function uncertain. With V trimmed by 11 bases and J by 6 bases, 9 bases remained unmatched. The length of the CDR3 is 13 residues. This CDR3 reads CAGRPGQGVEQYF. DNA of the CDR3: TGCGCCGGTCGTCCGGGACAGGGGGTCGAGCAGTACTTC.

V and J are TRBV7-2 and TRBJ1-1; 9 nucleotides match TRBD1. Germline V gene sequence: CDR1 SGHTA, CDR2 FQGNSA. The CDR3 runs 13 residues. J lost 7 bases, V lost 3 bases, and 3 bases had no gene match. CDR3 bases: TGTGCCAGCAGCTTGGGACAGGGCTATGAAGCTTTCTTT. It is translated as CASSLGQGYEAFF.

This chain links TRBV6-5 with TRBJ2-4; D call uncertain. The V gene's germline CDR1 is MNHEY and CDR2 SVGAGI. V was pared by 5 bases and J by 7 bases, with 12 bases between. This CDR3 spans 13 amino acids. The DNA of the CDR3 is TGTGCCAGCAGTCCAACTGTACAGAACATTCAGTACTTC. As protein: CASSPTVQNIQYF.

The chain is built from TRBV6-2 or TRBV6-3 and TRBJ2-1; no reliable D call. The CDR3 sequence is 14 residues long. The V end was cut by 6 bases, the J end by 0 bases, with 9 bases between. Germline assignment: CDR1 MNHEY and CDR2 SVGEGT. CDR3 coding DNA: TGTGCCAGCAGCCAGTCCAGCTCCTACAATGAGCAGTTCTTC. The encoded protein is CASSQSSSYNEQFF.

This chain joins TRBV7-3 and TRBJ1-1; D call uncertain. The V gene's germline CDR1 is SGHTA and CDR2 FQGTGA. Trimming removed 4 bases from V and 7 bases from J, with 19 bases in between. The CDR3 consists of 15 residues. This chain's CDR3 is CASSSLGILGGEAFF. The CDR3 DNA reads as TGTGCCAGCAGCTCACTCGGGATTTTGGGAGGTGAAGCTTTCTTT.

This clone was detected only once. The rearrangement links TRBV25-1 to TRBJ1-4; D is uncertain. The CDR3 covers 11 residues. CDR1 is MGHDK, CDR2 SYGVNS, per germline. V lost 5 bases and J lost 13, with 11 bases in between. The CDR3 region has the DNA TGTGCCAGCAGTACGGGTTTGAGACTGTTTTTT. Protein product: CASSTGLRLFF.

V usage is TRBV11-2 and J usage is TRBJ2-1; perhaps TRBD2 as D (7 bases). The V gene's germline CDR1 is SGHAT and CDR2 FQNNGV. The CDR3 is made up of 16 amino acids. V lost 5 bases to trimming and J lost 10 bases, with 24 bases between them. The chain's CDR3 is CASSPPRVWGGREQFF. The CDR3 DNA is TGTGCCAGCAGCCCCCCAAGGGTTTGGGGGGGCCGGGAGCAGTTCTTC.

The CDR3 nucleotides are TGTGCCAGCAGCGCGGCGGGGGGGAGCTACGAGCAGTACTTC. This translates into CASSAAGGSYEQYF. J is TRBJ2-7 and V is TRBV9, with 9 bases aligning to TRBD2. Germline lookup yields CDR1 SGDLS and CDR2 YYNGEE. There are 14 residues in the CDR3. V gave up 3 bases and J gave up 3 bases; unmatched junction bases: 4.

The chain couples TRBV7-3 to TRBJ2-3, with 13 bases identical to TRBD2. The CDR3 covers 17 residues. Looked up from germline, CDR1 is SGHTA and CDR2 is FQGTGA. V trimming: 5 bases; J trimming: 4 bases; junction bases outside the gene matches: 9. As DNA, the CDR3 is TGTGCCAGCAGCCTTACTAGCGGGGGGGCCAGGGCAGATACGCAGTATTTT. Translation gives CASSLTSGGARADTQYF.

The chain links TRBV9 to TRBJ2-1; weak D call: TRBD2 (7 bases). CDR3 length equals 17 residues. From germline, CDR1 is SGDLS and CDR2 YYNGEE. Trimming left V 2 bases short and J 5 bases short, with 20 bases between. The CDR3 spells CASSVGLGGGGDNEQFF. Written as DNA, the CDR3 is TGTGCCAGCAGCGTGGGGCTCGGGGGAGGGGGAGACAATGAGCAGTTCTTC.

This clone came up once. The V gene is TRBV5-6, the J gene TRBJ1-3, with D possibly being TRBD1 (6 bases). Germline CDR1 reads SGHDT; CDR2 reads YYEEEE. With 4 bases removed from V and 6 bases from J, the gap between germline ends came to 14 bases. The CDR3 is 14 amino acids. As DNA, the CDR3 is TGTGCCAGCAGCCTAACAGGGTTTCTAAACACCATATATTTT. Residues: CASSLTGFLNTIYF. Combining the CDR3 with reference TRBV5-6 and TRBJ1-3 gives the whole variable domain DAGVTQSPTHLIKTRGQQVTLRCSPKSGHDTVSWYQQALGQGPQFIFQYYEEEERQRGNFPDRFSGHQFPNYSSELNVNALLLGDSALYLCASSLTGFLNTIYFGEGSWLTVV.

This chain links TRBV29-1 with TRBJ1-1; D is perhaps TRBD1 (5 bases). With 3 bases removed from V and 5 bases from J, the gap between germline ends came to 10 bases. The CDR3 length is 12 residues. Germline lookup yields CDR1 SQVTM and CDR2 ANQGSEA. CDR3 DNA sequence: TGCAGCGTTGACCCGGGGGGGACTGAAGCTTTCTTT. This encodes CSVDPGGTEAFF.

V usage is TRBV19 and J usage is TRBJ2-5; D is possibly TRBD2 (6 bases). Germline V gene lookup returns CDR1 LNHDA and CDR2 SQIVND (reference sequence). Trimming removed 8 bases from V and 2 bases from J, with 21 bases in between. The length of the CDR3 is 16 residues. Here the CDR3 DNA reads TGTGCCAGTTCCGCGGGGCCCGCGTGGCGTCAAGAGACCCAGTACTTC. It is translated as CASSAGPAWRQETQYF. Supplemented by reference TRBV19 and TRBJ2-5, the full variable domain reads DGGITQSPKYLFRKEGQNVTLSCEQNLNHDAMYWYRQDPGQGLRLIYYSQIVNDFQKGDIAEGYSVSREKKESFPLTVTSAQKNPTAFYLCASSAGPAWRQETQYFGPGTRLLVL.

V gene TRBV10-1 combines with J gene TRBJ1-6; TRBD1 matches at 7 bases. The germline CDR1 and CDR2 sequences are WNHNN and SYGVQD (reference sequence). The CDR3 covers 15 residues. The trim removed 10 bases at V and 6 bases at J, leaving 12 bases unmatched. The CDR3 bases are TGCGCCAAACAAAACCTCCGGGACAGTAATTCACCCCTCCACTTT. Translating gives CAKQNLRDSNSPLHF.

Points on this clone: This likely comes from a read error, as the CDR3 has no conserved phenylalanine or tryptophan at its end. The DNA is omitted, as the CDR3 cannot be located on it reliably, and the CDR3 follows TCRdb's listing. The chain couples TRBV20-1 to TRBJ1-2; the table's D call TRBD1 went unverified against the DNA. Per the germline V gene, CDR1 is DFQATT and CDR2 is SNEGSKA (reference sequence). From its first to its last residue, the CDR3 has 11 amino acids. CDR3 sequence: CSAYDRDLGVL.

The chain has TRBV6-5 and TRBJ2-1; D perhaps matches TRBD1 (6 bases). The CDR3 is 13 amino acids. The germline V gene encodes CDR1 MNHEY and CDR2 SVGAGI. Trimming took off 6 bases at V and 1 base at J, with 7 bases between the two ends. CDR3 in amino acids: CASSQGSYNEQFF. The CDR3 bases are TGTGCCAGCAGCCAGGGGTCCTACAATGAGCAGTTCTTC.

This clone was found once. J is TRBJ1-3 and V is TRBV5-1; perhaps TRBD1 as D (6 bases). The V gene's germline CDR1 is SGHRS and CDR2 YFSETQ. The CDR3 consists of 16 residues. V lost 8 bases and J 0 bases, leaving 18 bases between the germline ends. CDR3 sequence: CARPGGHAISGNTIYF. The CDR3, as DNA: TGCGCCAGACCGGGGGGGCACGCGATCTCTGGAAACACCATATATTTT.

The genes are TRBV28 and TRBJ2-7; the D gene is possibly TRBD2 (6 bases). Trimming removed 3 bases at V and 12 bases at J, with 21 bases between. The CDR3 totals 14 residues. CDR1 and CDR2 from the germline V gene are MDHEN and SYDVKM. The CDR3 loop is CASSFPGDVTGTYF. The CDR3 region has the DNA TGTGCCAGCAGTTTTCCGGGGGATGTTACGGGAACGTACTTC.

The CDR3 reads CASSPMSGTRGFEQYF. Here the CDR3 DNA reads TGTGCCAGCTCACCAATGTCCGGGACTAGGGGGTTCGAGCAGTACTTC. The V gene is TRBV18, the J gene TRBJ2-7, with 8 bases matching TRBD2. The CDR3 loop spans 16 amino acids. The trim removed 2 bases at V and 6 bases at J, leaving 12 bases unmatched. Germline V CDR1 and CDR2: KGHSH, LQKENI.

This clone was picked up a small number of times. The V and J genes are TRBV11-3 and TRBJ2-1; perhaps TRBD2 as D (6 bases). Trimming removed 5 bases at V and 10 bases at J, with 12 bases between. The CDR3 runs to 12 residues. CDR1 and CDR2 (germline): SGHNT, YENEEA. The CDR3 bases are TGTGCCAGCAGCATACTAGGAGGGGAGCAGTTCTTC. This codes for CASSILGGEQFF.

V usage is TRBV28 and J usage is TRBJ2-7; 12 nucleotides align to TRBD1. CDR3 size: 17 residues. From germline, CDR1 is MDHEN and CDR2 SYDVKM. V gave up 5 bases and J gave up 3 bases; unmatched junction bases: 11. CDR3 residues: CASSTTGTGGGFYEQYF. In nucleotides, the CDR3 is TGTGCCAGCAGTACGACCGGGACAGGGGGCGGATTCTACGAGCAGTACTTC.

This chain uses TRBV29-1 with TRBJ1-1, with D unresolved. This CDR3 has 10 amino acids. Trimming removed 4 bases from V and 7 bases from J, with 7 bases in between. Germline CDR1 reads SQVTM; CDR2 reads ANQGSEA. CDR3 sequence (DNA): TGCAGCGTTGTTATAGTTGAAGCTTTCTTT. Translation: CSVVIVEAFF.

The V gene is TRBV6-4, the J gene TRBJ2-3, with a possible D match to TRBD2 (5 bases). With 3 bases removed from V and 4 bases from J, the gap between germline ends came to 17 bases. The length of the CDR3 is 16 residues. Germline V gene sequence: CDR1 MRHNA, CDR2 SNTAGT. The CDR3 sequence is CASSEGNDPGADTQYF. In DNA form, the CDR3 reads TGTGCCAGCAGTGAAGGGAATGATCCCGGGGCAGATACGCAGTATTTT.